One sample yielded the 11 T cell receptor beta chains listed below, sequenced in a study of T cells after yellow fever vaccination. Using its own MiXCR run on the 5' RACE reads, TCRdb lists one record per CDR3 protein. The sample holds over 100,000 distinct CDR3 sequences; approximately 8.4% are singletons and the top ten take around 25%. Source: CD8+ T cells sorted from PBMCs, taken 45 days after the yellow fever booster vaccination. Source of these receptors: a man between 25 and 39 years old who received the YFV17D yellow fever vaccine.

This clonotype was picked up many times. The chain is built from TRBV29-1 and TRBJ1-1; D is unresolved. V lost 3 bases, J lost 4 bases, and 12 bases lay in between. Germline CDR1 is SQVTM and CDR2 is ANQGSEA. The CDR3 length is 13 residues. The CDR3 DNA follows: TGCAGCGTTGAGACATGGGGAACCACTGAAGCTTTCTTT. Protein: CSVETWGTTEAFF.

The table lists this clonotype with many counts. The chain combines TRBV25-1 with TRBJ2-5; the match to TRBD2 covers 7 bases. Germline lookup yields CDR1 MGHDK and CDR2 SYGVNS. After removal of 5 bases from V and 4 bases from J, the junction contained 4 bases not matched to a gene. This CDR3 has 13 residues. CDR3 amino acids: CASSREGGETQYF. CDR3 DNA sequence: TGTGCCAGCAGTAGGGAGGGAGGAGAGACCCAGTACTTC.

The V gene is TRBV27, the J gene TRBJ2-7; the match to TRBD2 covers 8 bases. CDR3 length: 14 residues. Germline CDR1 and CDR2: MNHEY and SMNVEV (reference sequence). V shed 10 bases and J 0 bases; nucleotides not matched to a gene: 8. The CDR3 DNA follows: TGTGCCACCCTCGCGGGAGGCCCCTCCTACGAGCAGTACTTC. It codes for CATLAGGPSYEQYF.

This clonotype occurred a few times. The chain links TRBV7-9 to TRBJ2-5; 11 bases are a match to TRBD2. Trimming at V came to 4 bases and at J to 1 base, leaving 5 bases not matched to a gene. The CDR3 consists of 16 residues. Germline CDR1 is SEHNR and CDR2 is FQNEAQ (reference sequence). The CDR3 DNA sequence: TGTGCCAGCAGCTCCGGACTAGCGGGTCTCCAAGAGACCCAGTACTTC. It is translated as CASSSGLAGLQETQYF.

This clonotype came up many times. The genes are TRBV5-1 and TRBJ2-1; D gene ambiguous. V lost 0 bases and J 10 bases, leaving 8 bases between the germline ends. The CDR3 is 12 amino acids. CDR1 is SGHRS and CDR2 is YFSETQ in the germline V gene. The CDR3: CASSLAAPEQFF. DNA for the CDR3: TGCGCCAGCAGCTTGGCCGCGCCAGAGCAGTTCTTC.

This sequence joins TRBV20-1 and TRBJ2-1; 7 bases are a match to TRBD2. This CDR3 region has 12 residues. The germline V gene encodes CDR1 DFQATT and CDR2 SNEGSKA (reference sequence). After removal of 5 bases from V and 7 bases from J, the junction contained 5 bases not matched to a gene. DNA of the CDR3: TGCAGTGCTGCGGGAGCAGGGAATGAGCAGTTCTTC. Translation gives CSAAGAGNEQFF.

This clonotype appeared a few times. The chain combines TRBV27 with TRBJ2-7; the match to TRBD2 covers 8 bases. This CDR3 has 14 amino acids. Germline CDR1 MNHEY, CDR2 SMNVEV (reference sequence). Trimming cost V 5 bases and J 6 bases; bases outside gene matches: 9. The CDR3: CASSLSGSSGEQYF. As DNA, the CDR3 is TGTGCCAGCAGTCTCAGCGGGAGTTCGGGCGAGCAGTACTTC.

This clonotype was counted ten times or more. CDR3 sequence reads: CASSSRSGQGTLRGETQYF. CDR3 DNA: TGTGCCAGCAGCTCCAGGTCGGGACAGGGGACCCTAAGGGGAGAGACCCAGTACTTC. The rearrangement joins TRBV11-2 to TRBJ2-5; 10 bases align to TRBD1. V was pared by 4 bases and J by 4 bases, with 18 bases of the junction left unmatched. Per germline, CDR1 SGHAT and CDR2 FQNNGV. The CDR3 has 19 residues.

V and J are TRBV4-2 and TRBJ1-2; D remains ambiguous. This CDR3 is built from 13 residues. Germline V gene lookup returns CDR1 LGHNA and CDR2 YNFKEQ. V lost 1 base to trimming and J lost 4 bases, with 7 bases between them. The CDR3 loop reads CASSQGIIYGYTF. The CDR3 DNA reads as TGTGCCAGCAGCCAAGGGATCATCTATGGCTACACCTTC.

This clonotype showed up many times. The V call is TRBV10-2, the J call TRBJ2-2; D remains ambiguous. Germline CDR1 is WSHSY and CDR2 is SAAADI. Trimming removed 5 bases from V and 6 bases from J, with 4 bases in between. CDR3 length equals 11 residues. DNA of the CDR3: TGCGCCAGCAGTCCATCCGGGGAGCTGTTTTTT. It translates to CASSPSGELFF.

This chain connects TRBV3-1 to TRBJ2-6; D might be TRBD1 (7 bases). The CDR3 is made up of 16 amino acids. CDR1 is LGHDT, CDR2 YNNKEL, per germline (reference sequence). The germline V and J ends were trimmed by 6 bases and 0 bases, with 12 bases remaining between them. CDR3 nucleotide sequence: TGTGCCAGCAGGCAGGGGGGAGGCTCTGGGGCCAACGTCCTGACTTTC. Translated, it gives CASRQGGGSGANVLTF.